What follows is one TCR beta chain and its context. Its antigen is not identified. This record comes from a study of cytomegalovirus exposure and HLA in healthy donors. Study summary: Ancestry clustering placed about four fifths of about 400 genotyped donors in the Caucasian-associated cluster.

The PCR had 60 Vbeta and 13 Jbeta primers. Measured with immunoSEQ multiplex PCR; TCRdb has only the in-frame clones, and not every one. The profile shows 85,000 to 95,000 clones, 76% of them singletons. Findings and caveats of the study: In a later analysis, a missense DCLRE1C variant was linked to TCR beta V- and J-gene trimming. Within an earlier analysis, most TCR beta V segments proved productive either about 90% or about 30% of the time.

Participants comprised healthy donors of bone marrow. The CDR3 covers 14 residues. From germline, CDR1 is MNHNY and CDR2 SVGAGI (reference sequence). Trimming took 8 bases from V and 0 from J, leaving 13 bases between them. The source is a young man in good health and CMV-seropositive. The V and J genes are TRBV6-6 and TRBJ1-1; possibly TRBD1 for D (5 bases). The specimen sequenced was PBMCs. The CDR3 sequence: CASLSGGVNTEAFF. In DNA form, the CDR3 reads TGTGCCAGCTTGAGTGGGGGGGTGAACACTGAAGCTTTCTTT.